This T cell receptor (beta chain) was obtained from a study of graft-versus-host responses after intestinal transplantation. Study observations and caveats: Early post-transplant declines in HvG were associated with peak levels of circulating GvH clones. GvH clones surfaced in recipient marrow, some emerging earlier in ileum or blood. Some patients had graft-donor T cell macrochimerism, and their allografts showed high graft-versus-host to host-versus-graft clonal ratios.

Data came from immunoSEQ multiplex PCR; TCRdb stores just in-frame clones and leaves some out. The sample consists of about 73,000 clones, 85% to 90% of them appearing once. The V segment lost 7 bases and the J segment 2 bases; nucleotides outside the gene matches: 5. Germline V gene lookup returns CDR1 SGHRS and CDR2 YFSETQ. This CDR3 has 17 amino acids. Comment on this clone: Antigen specificity is unknown.

The sample was unstimulated CD8+ T cells sorted from spleen or lymph node cells, taken before transplant. The J gene is TRBJ2-2, the V gene TRBV5-1; 16 bases agree with TRBD2. The receptor was derived from a human donor who was the organ donor for an intestinal transplant. For the CDR3, the DNA is TGCGCCAGCGGGACTAGCGGGGGGGCCGGAAACACCGGGGAGCTGTTTTTT. Protein product: CASGTSGGAGNTGELFF.